This is a list of T cell receptor beta chains from one sample in a study of T cell clones after liver transplantation. Profiling relied on immunoSEQ multiplex PCR, and the TCRdb table lists in-frame clones only, not all of them. Of 95,000 to 110,000 clones in the sample, approximately 78% were seen once. Sequenced here: CD4+ T cells from blood, sampled before liver transplant. The receptors come from a human donor who received a liver transplant. CDR3s include the opening cysteine and the closing phenylalanine or tryptophan. The order of the fields is D gene, J gene, clone size, V gene, CDR3 protein, CDR3 DNA. A D gene is named only where the DNA matches it firmly. Rows give clone size only sometimes, using once, few, many, or a class for an expanded clone.

D gene: NA
J gene: TRBJ1-5
clone size: NA
V gene: TRBV18
CDR3 protein: CASSTGLGIQPQHF
CDR3 DNA: TGTGCCAGCTCAACGGGATTAGGGATTCAGCCCCAGCATTTT

D gene: TRBD1
J gene: TRBJ2-6
clone size: NA
V gene: TRBV19
CDR3 protein: CASTLGGTGVSGANVLTF
CDR3 DNA: TGTGCCAGTACCCTAGGCGGGACAGGGGTTTCTGGGGCCAACGTCCTGACTTTC

D gene: TRBD1
J gene: TRBJ2-2
clone size: NA
V gene: TRBV7-3
CDR3 protein: CASSTTGGTGELFF
CDR3 DNA: TGTGCCAGCAGCACAACAGGGGGCACCGGGGAGCTGTTTTTT

D gene: NA
J gene: TRBJ1-5
clone size: NA
V gene: TRBV10-2
CDR3 protein: CASRNKGGDSNQPQHF
CDR3 DNA: TGCGCCAGCAGAAACAAGGGGGGAGACAGCAATCAGCCCCAGCATTTT

D gene: NA
J gene: TRBJ1-1
clone size: NA
V gene: TRBV5-1
CDR3 protein: CASSLRQGGGNTEAFF
CDR3 DNA: TGCGCCAGCAGCTTGAGGCAGGGAGGAGGCAACACTGAAGCTTTCTTT

D gene: NA
J gene: TRBJ2-6
clone size: many
V gene: TRBV5-8
CDR3 protein: CASRISGANVLTF
CDR3 DNA: TGTGCCAGCAGGATATCTGGGGCCAACGTCCTGACTTTC

D gene: NA
J gene: TRBJ2-7
clone size: once
V gene: TRBV2
CDR3 protein: CASSKDGTYSYEQYF
CDR3 DNA: TGTGCCAGCAGTAAAGACGGGACATACTCCTACGAGCAGTACTTC

D gene: NA
J gene: TRBJ1-2
clone size: NA
V gene: TRBV12-5
CDR3 protein: CASGLESNYGYTF
CDR3 DNA: TGTGCTAGTGGTTTGGAATCTAACTATGGCTACACCTTC

D gene: NA
J gene: TRBJ1-5
clone size: NA
V gene: TRBV18
CDR3 protein: CASSPKTDQPQHF
CDR3 DNA: TGTGCCAGCTCACCGAAGACAGATCAGCCCCAGCATTTT

D gene: NA
J gene: TRBJ2-2
clone size: NA
V gene: TRBV7-3
CDR3 protein: CASSAGTANTGELFF
CDR3 DNA: TGTGCCAGCAGCGCGGGGACAGCGAACACCGGGGAGCTGTTTTTT

D gene: NA
J gene: TRBJ1-4
clone size: NA
V gene: TRBV4-2
CDR3 protein: CASSQAPTAATNEKLFF
CDR3 DNA: TGTGCCAGCAGCCAAGCCCCGACGGCTGCAACTAATGAAAAACTGTTTTTT

D gene: TRBD2
J gene: TRBJ2-1
clone size: NA
V gene: TRBV5-1
CDR3 protein: CASSLWSGKDEQFF
CDR3 DNA: TGCGCCAGCAGCTTGTGGAGCGGGAAAGATGAGCAGTTCTTC

D gene: NA
J gene: TRBJ2-7
clone size: NA
V gene: TRBV7-8
CDR3 protein: CASSLRTREAYEQYF
CDR3 DNA: TGTGCCAGCAGCTTAAGAACTAGGGAAGCCTACGAGCAGTACTTC

D gene: NA
J gene: TRBJ1-1
clone size: NA
V gene: TRBV7-8
CDR3 protein: CASSFSRRETEAFF
CDR3 DNA: TGTGCCAGCAGCTTTTCGAGGAGGGAAACTGAAGCTTTCTTT

D gene: NA
J gene: TRBJ2-6
clone size: once
V gene: TRBV7-3
CDR3 protein: CASSLVSSASGANVLTF
CDR3 DNA: TGTGCCAGCAGCTTAGTTTCGTCGGCCTCTGGGGCCAACGTCCTGACTTTC

D gene: NA
J gene: TRBJ1-1
clone size: NA
V gene: TRBV2
CDR3 protein: CASKSTGNTEAFF
CDR3 DNA: TGTGCCAGCAAATCGACAGGGAACACTGAAGCTTTCTTT

D gene: NA
J gene: TRBJ1-2
clone size: NA
V gene: TRBV6-5
CDR3 protein: CASRGQSTGGYTF
CDR3 DNA: TGTGCCAGCCGGGGGCAATCCACGGGAGGCTACACCTTC

D gene: NA
J gene: TRBJ2-2
clone size: NA
V gene: TRBV6-5
CDR3 protein: CASSTFTGELFF
CDR3 DNA: TGTGCCAGCAGCACTTTCACCGGGGAGCTGTTTTTT

D gene: NA
J gene: TRBJ1-2
clone size: NA
V gene: TRBV5-1
CDR3 protein: CASSLPGTEVYGYTF
CDR3 DNA: TGCGCCAGCAGCCTCCCCGGGACCGAGGTCTATGGCTACACCTTC

D gene: NA
J gene: TRBJ2-3
clone size: once
V gene: TRBV5-1
CDR3 protein: CASSLARTGADTQYF
CDR3 DNA: TGCGCCAGCAGCTTGGCACGTACGGGAGCAGATACGCAGTATTTT

D gene: NA
J gene: TRBJ2-3
clone size: NA
V gene: TRBV5-1
CDR3 protein: CASSFEFSTDTQYF
CDR3 DNA: TGCGCCAGCAGTTTCGAGTTTAGCACAGATACGCAGTATTTT

D gene: NA
J gene: TRBJ2-6
clone size: NA
V gene: TRBV7-2
CDR3 protein: CASSSQTAYRAGANVLTF
CDR3 DNA: TGTGCCAGCAGCTCACAAACCGCCTACAGGGCTGGGGCCAACGTCCTGACTTTC

D gene: TRBD2
J gene: TRBJ2-3
clone size: once
V gene: TRBV25-1
CDR3 protein: CASTQAGVGTDTQYF
CDR3 DNA: TGTGCCAGCACGCAAGCGGGAGTCGGCACAGATACGCAGTATTTT

D gene: TRBD1
J gene: TRBJ1-2
clone size: NA
V gene: TRBV2
CDR3 protein: CASSDQDRGRIYGYTF
CDR3 DNA: TGTGCCAGCAGTGATCAGGACAGGGGGCGAATCTATGGCTACACCTTC

D gene: NA
J gene: TRBJ1-6
clone size: NA
V gene: TRBV5-6
CDR3 protein: CASSPDPPGQKLNSPLHF
CDR3 DNA: TGTGCCAGCAGCCCCGACCCGCCCGGACAGAAACTTAATTCACCCCTCCACTTT

D gene: NA
J gene: TRBJ1-5
clone size: NA
V gene: TRBV27
CDR3 protein: CASTSGFNQPQHF
CDR3 DNA: TGTGCCAGCACGTCAGGCTTCAATCAGCCCCAGCATTTT

D gene: TRBD1
J gene: TRBJ2-7
clone size: NA
V gene: TRBV6-1
CDR3 protein: CASSTNRGVYEQYF
CDR3 DNA: TGTGCCAGCAGTACCAACAGGGGTGTCTACGAGCAGTACTTC

D gene: TRBD1
J gene: TRBJ2-2
clone size: few
V gene: TRBV7-9
CDR3 protein: CASTGTGRAGELFF
CDR3 DNA: TGTGCCAGCACCGGGACAGGAAGGGCCGGGGAGCTGTTTTTT

D gene: TRBD1
J gene: TRBJ2-7
clone size: NA
V gene: TRBV30
CDR3 protein: CAWSVSRGHYEQYF
CDR3 DNA: TGTGCCTGGAGTGTATCCAGGGGGCATTACGAGCAGTACTTC

D gene: NA
J gene: TRBJ2-1
clone size: NA
V gene: TRBV4-1
CDR3 protein: CASSQGIPRGDEQFF
CDR3 DNA: TGCGCCAGCAGCCAGGGAATACCCAGGGGGGACGAGCAGTTCTTC

D gene: NA
J gene: TRBJ2-5
clone size: NA
V gene: TRBV7-9
CDR3 protein: CASSLERPHQETQYF
CDR3 DNA: TGTGCCAGCAGCTTAGAGAGACCCCACCAAGAGACCCAGTACTTC

D gene: NA
J gene: TRBJ2-1
clone size: NA
V gene: TRBV29-1
CDR3 protein: CSSEDEQFF
CDR3 DNA: TGCAGCTCCGAGGATGAGCAGTTCTTC

D gene: NA
J gene: TRBJ1-4
clone size: NA
V gene: TRBV15
CDR3 protein: CATSTTGGREKLFF
CDR3 DNA: TGTGCCACCAGCACCACTGGGGGTCGGGAAAAACTGTTTTTT

D gene: TRBD1
J gene: TRBJ2-7
clone size: NA
V gene: TRBV6-5
CDR3 protein: CASSPGTGGWYEQYF
CDR3 DNA: TGTGCCAGCAGTCCCGGGACAGGGGGCTGGTACGAGCAGTACTTC